The 5 T cell receptor beta chains listed next were all sequenced from one sample in a study of shared clonotypes between healthy human individuals. Here immunoSEQ multiplex PCR was the method, and the copy in TCRdb shows in-frame clones only, minus some. The repertoire holds 980,000 or so clones, with approximately 76% as singletons. The sample taken for sequencing was memory CD4+ T cells sorted from blood. Subset denoted: CD45RA-negative fraction. All receptors derive from a man aged 18-30 years in good health.

This clone was seen more than once but under ten times. This CDR3 is also generated by other DNA sequences in the sample. The chain couples TRBV11-2 to TRBJ2-7; no clear D gene. The germline V gene encodes CDR1 SGHAT and CDR2 FQNNGV. This CDR3 is 13 amino acids long. Trimming shortened V by 2 bases and J by 0 bases, and 5 bases separated the two germline ends. CDR3 nucleotides: TGTGCCAGCAGCTTACAGACCTCCTACGAGCAGTACTTC. Translating it yields CASSLQTSYEQYF. The complete variable domain, with remaining parts taken from reference TRBV11-2 and TRBJ2-7, reads EAGVAQSPRYKIIEKRQSVAFWCNPISGHATLYWYQQILGQGPKLLIQFQNNGVVDDSQLPKDRFSAERLKGVDSTLKIQPAKLEDSAVYLCASSLQTSYEQYFGPGTRLTVT.

The chain couples TRBV19 to TRBJ2-1, with no clear D. The CDR3 has 14 residues. The germline CDR1 and CDR2 sequences are LNHDA and SQIVND (reference sequence). Trimming left V 6 bases short and J 6 bases short, with 15 bases between. The CDR3 sequence is CASRHSGVINEQFF. The CDR3, as DNA: TGTGCCAGTAGGCACAGTGGGGTAATCAATGAGCAGTTCTTC.

The rearrangement uses TRBV6-5 and TRBJ1-1; D is undetermined. V was trimmed by 6 bases and J by 0 bases, leaving 11 bases between them. In germline, CDR1 is MNHEY, CDR2 SVGAGI. The CDR3 is 14 amino acids. CDR3 loop: CASRPRHLNTEAFF. DNA for the CDR3: TGTGCCAGCAGGCCTCGACACCTGAACACTGAAGCTTTCTTT.

This clone occurred many times. The identical CDR3 is also encoded by other nucleotide sequences in the sample. This sequence joins TRBV5-1 and TRBJ2-1, with TRBD1 identical over 7 bases. CDR3 length: 14 amino acids. V dropped 0 bases and J dropped 6; count of bases not matched to a gene: 3. Germline V lookup: CDR1 SGHRS, CDR2 YFSETQ. This CDR3 reads CASSLGQGGNEQFF. In DNA form, the CDR3 reads TGCGCCAGCAGCTTGGGACAGGGCGGCAATGAGCAGTTCTTC.

V and J are TRBV30 and TRBJ2-7; D assignment may be TRBD1 or TRBD2 (5 bases each). The CDR3 length is 15 residues. CDR1 GTSNPN and CDR2 SVGIG come from the germline V gene (reference sequence). Trimming took 5 bases from V and 2 from J, leaving 19 bases between them. Here the CDR3 DNA reads TGTGCCTGGCCTAAACCGGGACGAGAGGCCTACGAGCAGTACTTC. Translation: CAWPKPGREAYEQYF.